Listed below are T cell receptor beta chains from one sample, sequenced in a study of technical replicates of blood from a handful of donors. The table came from immunoSEQ multiplex PCR; TCRdb's copy has only in-frame clones and leaves some out. The sample holds nearly 80,000 clones, 85% to 95% seen once. The source material was T cells isolated from PBMCs. These receptors were obtained from a human donor in good health. Each CDR3 is given with its conserved first and last residue.

cdr3_length j_call v_call cdr3_aa
12 TRBJ2-5 TRBV18 CASSPLQETQYF
14 TRBJ2-1 TRBV29-1 CSVRPGLAGVEQFF
15 TRBJ2-7 TRBV5-1 CASSLPGLDFHEQYF
12 TRBJ1-3 TRBV19 CASQQELNTIYF
15 TRBJ2-5 TRBV6-1 CASSDSAGYQETQYF
13 TRBJ2-5 TRBV25-1 CASGGDRAETQYF
16 TRBJ2-1 TRBV28 CASSSRGTGGMDEQFF
13 TRBJ2-1 TRBV11-2 CASSLGRVNEQFF
16 TRBJ2-1 TRBV14 CASSQVGTGSRREQFF
11 TRBJ2-1 TRBV30 CAWSGGGEQFF
13 TRBJ1-2 TRBV5-6 CASSLTENYGYTF
18 TRBJ2-7 TRBV23-1 CASSQPGQGGLAGYEQYF
12 TRBJ2-1 TRBV6-5 CASSGRAGEQFF
12 TRBJ1-5 TRBV19 CATQVANQPQHF
10 TRBJ2-3 TRBV7-9 CASSRDTQYF
12 TRBJ1-4 TRBV5-6 CASSRGGLELFF
14 TRBJ2-7 TRBV29-1 CSVDDGKKDYEQYF
16 TRBJ2-7 TRBV4-1 CASSQEYYRSAAEQYF
17 TRBJ1-2 TRBV29-1 CSVVNQGQGEGDYGYTF
16 TRBJ1-3 TRBV11-2 CASRLLPTGNLDTIYF
15 TRBJ1-5 TRBV5-5 CASSLEGIQPRPQHF
13 TRBJ2-7 TRBV28 CASSLIDNYEQYF
14 TRBJ1-2 TRBV6-1 CASTRREDQGGYTF
13 TRBJ2-3 TRBV10-3 CAISSDTTDTQYF
14 TRBJ1-4 TRBV5-1 CASSTGQGDEKLFF
15 TRBJ2-2 TRBV18 CASSPPTGNTGELFF
15 TRBJ1-2 TRBV2 CASSEAWDNRDGYTF
18 TRBJ2-1 TRBV2 CASSEGPLTGLAYNEQFF
15 TRBJ1-4 TRBV9 CASSAFQPGNEKLFF
18 TRBJ2-3 TRBV28 CASSLGLNAGEFGDTQYF
15 TRBJ2-3 TRBV5-8 CASSLGSGNTDTQYF
17 TRBJ2-1 TRBV11-3 CASSLGASGRGSDEQFF
17 TRBJ2-1 TRBV13 CASTLRVGGGSYNEQFF
13 TRBJ2-7 TRBV5-6 CASSLGDGGEQYF
15 TRBJ2-7 TRBV28 CASSLVFAGSAEQYF
13 TRBJ1-1 TRBV5-1 CASSLPSGGGAFF
14 TRBJ2-2 TRBV9 CASSKLAETGELFF
17 TRBJ1-5 TRBV10-3 CAISESAGPGLNQPQHF
14 TRBJ2-3 TRBV11-2 CASSQGSHTDTQYF
13 TRBJ1-1 TRBV7-9 CASSLAGDTEAFF
15 TRBJ2-3 TRBV6-5 CASRPGQGVSDTQYF
14 TRBJ2-5 TRBV11-2 CASSGQRGFETQYF